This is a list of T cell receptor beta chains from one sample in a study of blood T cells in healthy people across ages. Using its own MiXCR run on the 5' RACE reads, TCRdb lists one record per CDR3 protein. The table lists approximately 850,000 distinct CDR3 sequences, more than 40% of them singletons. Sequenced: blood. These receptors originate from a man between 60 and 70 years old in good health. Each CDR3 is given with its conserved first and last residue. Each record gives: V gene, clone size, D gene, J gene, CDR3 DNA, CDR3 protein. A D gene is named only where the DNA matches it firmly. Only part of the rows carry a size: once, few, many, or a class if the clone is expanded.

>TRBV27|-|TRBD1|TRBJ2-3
TGTGCCAGCAGTTCAGTAACAGGGGCCATCACAGATATGCAGTATTTT
CASSSVTGAITDMQYF
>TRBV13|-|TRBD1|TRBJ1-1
TGTGCCAGCAGCCCAGGGGGAGAAGCGATGGCTGAAGCTTTCTTT
CASSPGGEAMAEAFF
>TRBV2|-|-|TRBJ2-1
TGTGCCAGCAGTGAACAGCGCTCCTACAATGAGCAGTTCTTC
CASSEQRSYNEQFF
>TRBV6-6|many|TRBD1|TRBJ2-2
TGTGCCAGCAGTAACCTGGACAGGAGGAACACCGGGGAGCTGTTTTTT
CASSNLDRRNTGELFF
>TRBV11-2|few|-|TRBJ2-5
TGTGCCAGCAGCGGTACGGGGGAGACCCAGTACTTC
CASSGTGETQYF
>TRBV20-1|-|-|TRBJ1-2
TGCAGTGCTGGAGGTGCTCCCTGGCCCTACACCTTC
CSAGGAPWPYTF
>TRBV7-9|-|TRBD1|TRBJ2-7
TGTGCCAGCAGCAGGGGGACAGTTGAAGCCTACGAGCAGTACTTC
CASSRGTVEAYEQYF
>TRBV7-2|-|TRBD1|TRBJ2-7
TGTGCCAGCAGCTTATCCGGGACAGGGGGTTTCTTCGAGCAGTACTTC
CASSLSGTGGFFEQYF
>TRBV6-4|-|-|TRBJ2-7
TGTGCCAGCAGTGACGCGCTCGTCAGGGTGGAGCAGTACTTC
CASSDALVRVEQYF
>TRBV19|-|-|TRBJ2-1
TGTGCCAGTAGTATAGAGTCCGGGATTATGAATGAGCAGTTCTTC
CASSIESGIMNEQFF
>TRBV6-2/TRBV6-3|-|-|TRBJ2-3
TGTGCCAGCAATTCGCCGGGTGGGGGGAGCACAGATACGCAGTATTTT
CASNSPGGGSTDTQYF
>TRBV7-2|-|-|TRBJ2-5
TGTGCCAGCAATCGGGGATCGCGGCAGGAGACCCAGTACTTC
CASNRGSRQETQYF
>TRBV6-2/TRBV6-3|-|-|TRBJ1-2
TGTGCCAGCAGTTACCCACGGGGGGCGTATGGCTACACCTTC
CASSYPRGAYGYTF
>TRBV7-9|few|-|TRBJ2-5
TGTGCCAGCAGCCGGGACGTCCAAGAGACCCAGTACTTC
CASSRDVQETQYF
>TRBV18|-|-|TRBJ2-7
TGTGCCAGCTCACCACCGATGGACAGCTACGAGCAGTACTTC
CASSPPMDSYEQYF
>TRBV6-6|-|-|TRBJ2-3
TGTGCCAGCAGGCAGGGGGGCCTAGATACGCAGTATTTT
CASRQGGLDTQYF
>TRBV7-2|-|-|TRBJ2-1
TGTGCCAGCAGCTGGACACTTTACTACAATGAGCAGTTCTTC
CASSWTLYYNEQFF
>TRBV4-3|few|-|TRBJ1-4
TGCGCCAGCAGCCAGCAGACAGGCCCTAATGAAAAACTGTTTTTT
CASSQQTGPNEKLFF
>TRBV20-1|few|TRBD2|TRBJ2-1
TGCAGTGCTAGGTTGCTGGCTAGCGGGGGGAACCCCTACAATGAGCAGTTCTTC
CSARLLASGGNPYNEQFF
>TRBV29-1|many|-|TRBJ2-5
TGCAGCGTTGAGGACCTGGTTGGGGAGACCCAGTACTTC
CSVEDLVGETQYF
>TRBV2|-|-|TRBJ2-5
TGTGCCAGCAGTGTAGGGTCAGAAGGGACCCAGTACTTC
CASSVGSEGTQYF
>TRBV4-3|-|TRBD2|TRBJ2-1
TGCGCCAGCAGCCTTGGAAATCCTAGCGGGGGGCCTCTCCACAATGAGCAGTTCTTC
CASSLGNPSGGPLHNEQFF
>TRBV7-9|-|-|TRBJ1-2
TGTGCCAGCAGCTTAGGGACAGAGGCTAACTATGGCTACACCTTC
CASSLGTEANYGYTF
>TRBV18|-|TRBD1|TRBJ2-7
TGTGCCAGCTCCGGCCGGGACAGGGCCTACGAGCAGTACTTC
CASSGRDRAYEQYF
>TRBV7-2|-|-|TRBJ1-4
TGTGCCAGCAGCTTAATGGGGGGGCGAGGTGAAAAACTGTTTTTT
CASSLMGGRGEKLFF
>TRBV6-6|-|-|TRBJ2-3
TGTGCCAGCAGTTACTCCACAGGTGTCCCCCGGGATACGCAGTATTTT
CASSYSTGVPRDTQYF
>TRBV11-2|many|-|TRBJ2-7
TGTGCCAGCAGCCCTCGGGGGGCAGGCTACGAGCAGTACTTC
CASSPRGAGYEQYF
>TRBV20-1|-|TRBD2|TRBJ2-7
TGCAGTGCCGGGGCCCGGGAGGCCTACGAGCAGTACTTC
CSAGAREAYEQYF
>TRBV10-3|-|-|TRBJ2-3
TGTGCCATCGGTGATTTAAACACAGATACGCAGTATTTT
CAIGDLNTDTQYF
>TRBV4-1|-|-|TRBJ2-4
TGCGCCAGCAGCCAATTTATTGAGGGCGGCAAAAACATTCAGTACTTC
CASSQFIEGGKNIQYF
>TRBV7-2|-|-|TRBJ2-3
TGTGCCAGCAGCCTTATTGCGACAGATACGCAGTATTTT
CASSLIATDTQYF
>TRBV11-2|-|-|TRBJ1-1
TGTGCCAGCAGCTTAGATCTGGGGGCGAACACTGAAGCTTTCTTT
CASSLDLGANTEAFF
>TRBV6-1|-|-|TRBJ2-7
TGTGCCAGCAGTCCCCCTAGACTCGGGACGGGTCCCTACGAGCAGTACTTC
CASSPPRLGTGPYEQYF
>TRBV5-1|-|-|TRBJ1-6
TGCGCCAGCAGCTTGGCAGGGGATTCACCCCTCCACTTT
CASSLAGDSPLHF
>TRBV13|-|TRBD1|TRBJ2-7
TGTACCAGCAGTTTTTATGGACAGGGTACCGAGCAGTACTTC
CTSSFYGQGTEQYF
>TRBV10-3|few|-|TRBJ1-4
TGTGCCATCAGTGAGTCAACACACTGGAATGAAAAACTGTTTTTT
CAISESTHWNEKLFF
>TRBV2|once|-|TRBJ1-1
TGTGCCAGCAGACGTACAGGACCCCGTACCAACACTGAAGCTTTCTTT
CASRRTGPRTNTEAFF
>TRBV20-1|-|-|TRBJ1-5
TGCAGTGCTAGAGTGGACACGAATCAGCCCCAGCATTTT
CSARVDTNQPQHF
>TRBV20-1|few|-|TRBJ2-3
TGCAGTGCTAGATTGTCCTGGACAGATACGCAGTATTTT
CSARLSWTDTQYF
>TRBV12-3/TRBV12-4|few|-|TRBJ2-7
TGTGCCAGCAGCAGAGTTGGGGCGGGGTCCTACGAGCAGTACTTC
CASSRVGAGSYEQYF
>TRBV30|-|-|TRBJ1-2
TGTGCCTGGAGCCCTATGACCACTTCTAACTATGGCTACACCTTC
CAWSPMTTSNYGYTF